The 16 T cell receptor beta chains given below trace back to one sample, sequenced in a study of vaccination and CD4 T cells after COVID-19. Sequence data for DNA of cultured CD4+ T cells were generated by the Oncomine TCR Beta short-read assay. TCRdb used MiXCR to reprocess the PCR reads, holding one entry per CDR3 protein. Counted here are roughly 20,000 distinct CDR3 sequences, approximately 40% occurring once; the ten biggest clones make up roughly 18%. Their antigens are not known. Treatment given: approximately 9-day PBMC culture with coronavirus spike peptide pools or control peptides (ViraFEST assay). Sample: CD4+ T cells from blood, cultured in vitro, taken before SARS-CoV-2 vaccination. Receptors originate from a human donor who received a COVID-19 vaccine.

The V call is TRBV27, the J call TRBJ2-7; weak D call: TRBD2 (6 bases). V was clipped by 6 bases and J by 8 bases, with 17 bases between them. Germline CDR1 reads MNHEY; CDR2 reads SMNVEV (reference sequence). CDR3 length: 13 amino acids. In DNA, the CDR3 is TGTGCCAGCAGCCCCACCTGGGGGGAAAAGCAGTACTTC. Amino acid sequence: CASSPTWGEKQYF.

The chain uses TRBV6-1 and TRBJ2-5; no definite D call. The V gene's germline CDR1 is MNHNS and CDR2 SASEGT. The CDR3 length is 12 residues. Trimming removed 8 bases from V and 4 bases from J, with 11 bases in between. The CDR3 nucleotides are TGTGCCAGCCTACTGACACGAGAGACCCAGTACTTC. Residues: CASLLTRETQYF.

In this sample, this clonotype turned up a few times. The chain has TRBV5-1 and TRBJ1-2, with 9 bases that match TRBD1. J lost 3 bases, V lost 5 bases, and 14 bases had no gene match. The CDR3 is made up of 17 amino acids. Per germline, CDR1 SGHRS and CDR2 YFSETQ. CDR3 sequence: CASSLPGQGGWDYGYTF. CDR3 nucleotide sequence: TGCGCCAGCAGTTTACCGGGACAGGGAGGTTGGGACTATGGCTACACCTTC. The whole variable domain, remainder taken from reference TRBV5-1 and TRBJ1-2, is KAGVTQTPRYLIKTRGQQVTLSCSPISGHRSVSWYQQTPGQGLQFLFEYFSETQRNKGNFPGRFSGRQFSNSRSEMNVSTLELGDSALYLCASSLPGQGGWDYGYTFGSGTRLTVV.

This clonotype was seen just once. The V and J genes are TRBV29-1 and TRBJ1-4; weak D call: TRBD1 (6 bases). Between the trimmed V and J ends, which lost 4 bases and 4 bases, there was a span of 13 bases. CDR3 length equals 14 residues. Germline V gene data show CDR1 as SQVTM and CDR2 as ANQGSEA. CDR3 in DNA: TGCAGCGTTGTGCAGGGGCCTAATAATGAAAAACTGTTTTTT. Its translation: CSVVQGPNNEKLFF.

The rearrangement uses TRBV9 and TRBJ2-3; D gene uncertain. Trimming shortened V by 3 bases and J by 2 bases, and 13 bases separated the two germline ends. From germline, CDR1 is SGDLS and CDR2 YYNGEE. The CDR3 covers 15 residues. As DNA, the CDR3 is TGTGCCAGCAGCGCCAGCCACTGGTTCACAGATACGCAGTATTTT. It codes for CASSASHWFTDTQYF. Supplemented by reference TRBV9 and TRBJ2-3, the full variable domain reads DSGVTQTPKHLITATGQRVTLRCSPRSGDLSVYWYQQSLDQGLQFLIQYYNGEERAKGNILERFSAQQFPDLHSELNLSSLELGDSALYFCASSASHWFTDTQYFGPGTRLTVL.

The sample holds a few counts of this clonotype. The chain combines TRBV20-1 with TRBJ1-1; D might be TRBD1 (6 bases). The germline V gene has CDR1 DFQATT and CDR2 SNEGSKA (reference sequence). CDR3 length: 14 residues. V lost 3 bases to trimming and J lost 5 bases, with 16 bases between them. The CDR3 is CSARTGPPWTEAFF. Here the CDR3 DNA reads TGCAGTGCTAGGACAGGCCCGCCGTGGACTGAAGCTTTCTTT.

The chain joins TRBV7-6 to TRBJ1-6; D gene ambiguous. The CDR3 is made up of 12 amino acids. The germline V and J ends were trimmed by 5 bases and 10 bases, with 9 bases remaining between them. The V gene's germline CDR1 is SGHVS and CDR2 FNYEAQ. In DNA form, the CDR3 reads TGTGCCAGCAGCCCTATTAGATCACCCCTCCACTTT. Its protein product is CASSPIRSPLHF.

This clonotype turned up a few times. This chain joins TRBV20-1 and TRBJ2-5; possibly TRBD1 for D (6 bases). Trimming pared 4 bases from V and 7 bases from J, leaving 28 bases between. The CDR3 runs to 17 residues. Germline CDR1 DFQATT, CDR2 SNEGSKA (reference sequence). The CDR3 DNA reads as TGCAGTGCTACCTCCGTGGGGCTAGTGGGGGCGGACGCGACCCAGTACTTC. Translation: CSATSVGLVGADATQYF.

V and J are TRBV2 and TRBJ2-3, with 8 bases matching TRBD1. Unmatched junction bases numbered 17, after V lost 5 bases and J lost 4 bases. Germline CDR1 is SNHLY and CDR2 is FYNNEI. The CDR3 is 18 residues long. In DNA form, the CDR3 reads TGTGCCAGCAGTAAGGGCCTCCTGGGCAGGGGGCAGGCAGATACGCAGTATTTT. It encodes CASSKGLLGRGQADTQYF.

V and J are TRBV19 and TRBJ2-6; 11 nucleotides agree with TRBD1. CDR1 is LNHDA and CDR2 is SQIVND in the germline V gene (reference sequence). CDR3 length: 18 residues. The J segment lost 3 bases and the V segment lost 4 bases, leaving 8 bases of the junction unmatched. CDR3: CASSRDRGVQSGANVLTF. In nucleotides, the CDR3 is TGTGCCAGTAGTAGGGACAGGGGGGTTCAGAGTGGGGCCAACGTCCTGACTTTC. The complete variable domain, with remaining parts taken from reference TRBV19 and TRBJ2-6, reads DGGITQSPKYLFRKEGQNVTLSCEQNLNHDAMYWYRQDPGQGLRLIYYSQIVNDFQKGDIAEGYSVSREKKESFPLTVTSAQKNPTAFYLCASSRDRGVQSGANVLTFGAGSRLTVL.

This clonotype was counted only a few times. The J gene is TRBJ2-3, the V gene TRBV20-1; 8 nucleotides line up with TRBD2. Germline V lookup: CDR1 DFQATT, CDR2 SNEGSKA (reference sequence). V lost 2 bases, J lost 4 bases, and 2 bases stayed unmatched. This CDR3 comprises 13 residues. The chain's CDR3 is CSARTGGADTQYF. CDR3 nucleotide sequence: TGCAGTGCTAGAACGGGGGGGGCAGATACGCAGTATTTT.

The chain employs TRBV20-1 and TRBJ1-2; D is undetermined. Trimming left V 0 bases short and J 0 bases short, with 11 bases between. CDR3 length: 15 amino acids. CDR1 is DFQATT, CDR2 SNEGSKA, per germline (reference sequence). CDR3 region: CSARDRRAANYGYTF. DNA of the CDR3: TGCAGTGCTAGAGATCGTAGGGCAGCTAACTATGGCTACACCTTC.

The CDR3 bases are TGTGCCACCAGCAGAGGATACGGACAGGGTCCAAATAGCAATCAGCCCCAGCATTTT. Its protein product is CATSRGYGQGPNSNQPQHF. This chain links TRBV15 with TRBJ1-5; the match to TRBD1 covers 8 bases. Germline V gives CDR1 LNHNV, CDR2 YYDKDF (reference sequence). CDR3 length equals 19 residues. J lost 0 bases, V lost 1 base, and 11 bases had no gene match.

The J gene is TRBJ2-2, the V gene TRBV2; TRBD1 is a possible D gene (5 bases). Germline V CDR1 and CDR2: SNHLY, FYNNEI. Between the trimmed V and J ends, which lost 3 bases and 0 bases, there was a span of 8 bases. The CDR3 sequence is 15 residues long. The CDR3 sequence: CASSETETNTGELFF. DNA for the CDR3: TGTGCCAGCAGTGAGACAGAAACGAACACCGGGGAGCTGTTTTTT.

The chain has TRBV10-1 and TRBJ2-5, with D perhaps matching TRBD1 (7 bases). The germline V and J ends were trimmed by 3 bases and 4 bases, with 15 bases remaining between them. Germline CDR1 is WNHNN and CDR2 is SYGVQD (reference sequence). The CDR3 is 15 amino acids. CDR3 region: CASSEISGGGETQYF. For the CDR3, the DNA is TGCGCCAGCAGTGAAATCTCAGGGGGAGGAGAGACCCAGTACTTC.

The gene calls are TRBV11-3 and TRBJ2-5; 14 bases are a match to TRBD2. Losses at the gene ends were 8 bases for V and 5 bases for J; bases not matched to a gene: 1. The CDR3 covers 13 residues. Germline V gene lookup returns CDR1 SGHNT and CDR2 YENEEA. This chain's CDR3 is CASGTSGGETQYF. The CDR3 region has the DNA TGTGCCAGCGGGACTAGCGGGGGCGAGACCCAGTACTTC.